This is a list of T cell receptor beta chains from one sample in a study of T-cell memory formation after mild COVID-19. Each CDR3 protein is one row after TCRdb ran MiXCR on the 5' RACE reads. The data show 300,000 to 400,000 distinct CDR3 sequences, approximately 15% seen once. Sample: PBMCs or a T cell subset sorted from them (not recorded which). Receptors originate from a man aged 18 to 35 who had mild COVID-19 (a few samples of this study predate the infection). Cell type and time point are not known. Each CDR3 is given without its conserved first and last residue.

TRBJ2-3	TRBV6-5	ASSRHRGGGDTQY
TRBJ1-5	TRBV29-1	SVSFGTASNQPQH
TRBJ2-5	TRBV5-4	ASSPRTEETQY
TRBJ2-5	TRBV7-2	ASRLAGGQPETQY
TRBJ2-1	TRBV7-9	ASILAGGNEQF
TRBJ2-2	TRBV7-2	ASSRGTSGNTGELF
TRBJ2-7	TRBV6-5	ASNPLGTGPYEQY
TRBJ1-1	TRBV7-3	ASSLTGALEAF
TRBJ1-1	TRBV29-1	SGDRDTEAF
TRBJ2-5	TRBV12-2	ASRLLAGGPNGETQY
TRBJ1-1	TRBV28	ATFWLDTEAF
TRBJ2-7	TRBV9	ASSVVSGPYEQY
TRBJ2-2	TRBV20-1	SAEGTGGTGELF
TRBJ1-6	TRBV2	ASSDQPRYSPLH
TRBJ2-7	TRBV3-1	ASSQGTWARSYEQY
TRBJ1-1	TRBV7-3	ASSLGLFTEAF
TRBJ2-2	TRBV5-1	ASSPRTEHTGELF
TRBJ2-1	TRBV7-8	ASSLVAGGNEQF
TRBJ2-7	TRBV24-1	ATSDWTGGDQY
TRBJ1-5	TRBV7-9	ASSLSATQYSNQPQH
TRBJ1-3	TRBV7-9	ASSARTGVNTIY
TRBJ1-5	TRBV2	ASSVRGNQPQH
TRBJ1-2	TRBV5-6	ASRSFNYGYT
TRBJ2-2	TRBV23-1	ASSGGSGELF
TRBJ1-3	TRBV19	ATFRGSSGNTIY
TRBJ2-1	TRBV6-2/TRBV6-3	ASTRDGGAYNEQF
TRBJ2-3	TRBV20-1	SATKAGGLGDTQY
TRBJ1-2	TRBV4-3	ASSQESGQPHYGYT
TRBJ2-5	TRBV7-8	ASSFHLLPVQETQY
TRBJ1-2	TRBV28	ASISSGTPSYGYT
TRBJ1-6	TRBV7-2	ASSPRAGDLSPLH
TRBJ2-5	TRBV10-3	AISWDSQETQY
TRBJ2-7	TRBV3-1	ASSQVNTYHEQY
TRBJ2-6	TRBV7-2	ASSPFGYGANVLT
TRBJ1-5	TRBV6-2/TRBV6-3	ASSYSIAARGTYSNQPQH
TRBJ2-3	TRBV5-1	ASSLGGPQDTQY
TRBJ2-4	TRBV5-1	ASSPLAGVNKNIQY
TRBJ2-1	TRBV28	ASSLSPPWNNEQF
TRBJ2-1	TRBV19	ASSRTGGDEQF
TRBJ2-7	TRBV7-2	ASSLWDSHYEQY
TRBJ2-6	TRBV29-1	SVEVSGANVLT
TRBJ2-5	TRBV20-1	SARGRRETQY
TRBJ1-1	TRBV27	ASGHGGDTEAF
TRBJ2-3	TRBV7-2	ASSQGLARNTQY
TRBJ2-7	TRBV27	ASSPPGSDHYEQY
TRBJ2-3	TRBV7-2	ASGVGPTSTDTQY
TRBJ2-4	TRBV7-2	ASSLDREDIQY
TRBJ1-3	TRBV29-1	SVRSGNTIY
TRBJ2-5	TRBV10-3	AIRSSGGQETQY
TRBJ2-4	TRBV29-1	SGGPRQGDIQY
TRBJ2-5	TRBV6-2/TRBV6-3	ASSYILDNEETQY
TRBJ1-5	TRBV10-3	AISELQGNQPQH
TRBJ2-3	TRBV12-3/TRBV12-4	ASSLATSTDTQY
TRBJ2-3	TRBV5-1	ASRGGLATDTQY
TRBJ2-2	TRBV7-6	ASSLVRGRNTNTGELF
TRBJ1-1	TRBV20-1	SARGSRGTTEAF
TRBJ1-6	TRBV5-6	ASSFLGRGDSPLH
TRBJ2-5	TRBV20-1	SARDRGGPETQY
TRBJ1-4	TRBV4-2	ASSRGQGGRLDEKLF